This TCR beta chain was identified in a study of CD8+ T cells in alopecia areata (dated by TCRdb to 2016 to 2019). Broadly, across the study: In both human patients and the C3H/HeJ mouse model, the study applied high-throughput TCRbeta sequencing to look at T cell clonal expansion in alopecia areata. RNA came from the PAXgene miRNA kit for fixed scalp, the miRNeasy kit for PBMCs, and the RNeasy kit for mouse skin. Scalp tissue and sorted CD4+ and CD8+ peripheral blood T cells from patchy and totalis/universalis alopecia areata patients and from healthy controls were covered by human TCRbeta sequencing. Scalp clonality was compared across normal scalp (n=4), patchy alopecia areata scalp (n=8), and alopecia totalis/universalis scalp (n=8). TCRbeta CDR3 regions were amplified by immunoSEQ multiplex PCR using 35 Vbeta forward and 13 Jbeta reverse primers.

Comment on this clone: Its antigen target is currently unknown. It has no much larger one-base neighbor in the sample; base qualities were not kept.

Here is what the overall study found, with its caveats: TCR sequences shared between patients were less clear than in mice, possibly partly because of HLA diversity in the patient population. Resident alphabeta T cells in normal human skin are also sequenced, complicating scalp TCR repertoire analysis, unlike mouse skin dominated by gammadelta T cells. Lesional scalp, especially in alopecia totalis/universalis, showed higher clonality and more expanded CD8+ clones than normal scalp, suggesting antigenic drive.

From alopecia areata patients, peripheral blood was collected along with lesional scalp punch biopsies. After PBMCs were isolated by density centrifugation and stained for CD3, CD4 and CD8, a FACSAria was used to sort CD4+ and CD8+ T cells. Untreated alopecia areata patients were recruited as part of a multicenter biomarker study. Blood CD8+ T cells from a handful of biomarker-study patients were further sorted into NKG2D-low and NKG2D-high fractions. Libraries came from the immunoSEQ multiplex PCR assay. To provide template for TCR sequencing, every sample had RNA extracted and reverse transcribed into cDNA. SuperScript III was used for first-strand cDNA synthesis, primed with a 2:1 mix of oligo-dT and random hexamers. Amplification bias was assessed with a synthetic immune receptor repertoire, and residual bias was removed computationally. The paper's data handling went like this. Raw reads were preprocessed to remove errors, and CDR3 was defined according to IMGT conventions as the region from the conserved cysteine to phenylalanine. To get clonality, Shannon entropy was normalized by log2 of the number of productive unique TCRs and the result was subtracted from 1. Whether scalp clones were CD4 or CD8 was inferred by matching scalp TCRbeta sequences against CD4 and CD8 repertoires sorted from blood. In its TCRdb copy, this immuneACCESS table keeps in-frame sequences only and misses some clones. Where compared with another copy, unresolved V genes explain less than half of these, and the others have no known cause. That table is the source of V, J and clone size, and D and trimming were worked out from the DNA. The sample yields around 80,000 clones; about 51% were counted once. The ten largest clones capture approximately 5.7% of the sample.

The TCR sequence derives from a human donor with alopecia areata. Sequenced input: NKG2D-high CD8+ T cells sorted from blood. The intended sense of this specimen's cell subset or site label: sorted CD8+ NKG2D-high blood T cells.

CDR3 sequence: CASSLGLYREGGYTF. The bases are TGTGCCAGCAGTCTTGGCTTGTACAGGGAAGGTGGCTACACCTTC. The rearrangement joined TRBV27 to TRBJ1-2; the D gene is perhaps TRBD1, on 6 matching bases. V is pared back by 5 bases and J by 7 bases, with 20 bases lying between the germline termini. Reading from cysteine to phenylalanine, the CDR3 counts 15 amino acids. Only CDR3 DNA remains: 45 bases, in frame from the first base. CDR1 and CDR2 are read off the germline V gene (reference sequence) as MNHEY and SMNVEV.